This T cell receptor beta chain appears in the sequencing data of a study of T cells after yellow fever vaccination. Broader study findings: Among primary-vaccination clones, most reappeared after the booster, at around 97% for CD4 and 88% for CD8.

TCRdb used MiXCR to reprocess the 5' RACE reads, holding one entry per CDR3 protein. The data hold 550,000 to 750,000 distinct CDR3 sequences, with approximately 12% observed a single time. In the case of this clonotype: Its target is not known.

CDR1 SQVTM and CDR2 ANQGSEA come from the germline V gene. Trimming removed 3 bases from V and 3 bases from J, with 8 bases in between. The CDR3 is 12 amino acids. This sequence was found in a man aged 30 to 45 who received the YFV17D yellow fever vaccine. The chain is built from TRBV29-1 and TRBJ2-5; D unclear. The starting material was PBMCs, obtained on the day of the yellow fever booster vaccination. CDR3: CSVERLEETQYF. CDR3 nucleotides: TGCAGCGTTGAGCGGCTGGAAGAGACCCAGTACTTC. Supplemented by reference TRBV29-1 and TRBJ2-5, the full variable domain reads SAVISQKPSRDICQRGTSLTIQCQVDSQVTMMFWYRQQPGQSLTLIATANQGSEATYESGFVIDKFPISRPNLTFSTLTVSNMSPEDSSIYLCSVERLEETQYFGPGTRLLVL.